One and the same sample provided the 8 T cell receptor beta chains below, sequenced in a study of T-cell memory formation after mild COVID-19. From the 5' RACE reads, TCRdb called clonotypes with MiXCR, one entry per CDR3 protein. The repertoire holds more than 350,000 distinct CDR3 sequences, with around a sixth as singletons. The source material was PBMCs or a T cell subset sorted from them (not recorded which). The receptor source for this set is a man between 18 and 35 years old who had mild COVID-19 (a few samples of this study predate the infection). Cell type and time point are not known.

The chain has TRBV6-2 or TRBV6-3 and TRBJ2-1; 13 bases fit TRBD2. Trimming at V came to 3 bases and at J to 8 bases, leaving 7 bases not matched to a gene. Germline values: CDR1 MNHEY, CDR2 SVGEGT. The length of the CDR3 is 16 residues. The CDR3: CASSYGGTSGDYEQFF. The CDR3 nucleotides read TGTGCCAGCAGTTATGGTGGGACTAGCGGGGATTATGAGCAGTTCTTC.

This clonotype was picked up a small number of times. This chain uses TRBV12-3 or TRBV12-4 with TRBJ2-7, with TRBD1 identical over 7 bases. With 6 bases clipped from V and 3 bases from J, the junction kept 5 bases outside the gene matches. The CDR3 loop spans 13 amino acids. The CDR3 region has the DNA TGTGCCAGCAGGGGGACAGAGGGCTACGAGCAGTACTTC. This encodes CASRGTEGYEQYF.

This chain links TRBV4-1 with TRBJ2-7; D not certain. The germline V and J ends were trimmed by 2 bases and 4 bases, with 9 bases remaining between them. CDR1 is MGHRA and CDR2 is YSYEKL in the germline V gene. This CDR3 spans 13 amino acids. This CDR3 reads CASSQHLGYEQYV. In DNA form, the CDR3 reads TGCGCCAGCAGCCAACACTTAGGGTACGAGCAGTACGTC.

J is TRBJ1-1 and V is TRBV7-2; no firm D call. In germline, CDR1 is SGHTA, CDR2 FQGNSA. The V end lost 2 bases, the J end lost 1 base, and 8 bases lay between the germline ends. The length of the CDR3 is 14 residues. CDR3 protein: CASSLTLRNTEAFF. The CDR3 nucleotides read TGTGCCAGCAGCTTAACCCTCCGGAACACTGAAGCTTTCTTT.

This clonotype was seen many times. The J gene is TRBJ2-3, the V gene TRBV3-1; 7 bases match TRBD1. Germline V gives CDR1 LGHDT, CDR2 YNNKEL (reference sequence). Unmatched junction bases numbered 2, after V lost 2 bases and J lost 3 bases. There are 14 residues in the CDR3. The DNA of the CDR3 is TGTGCCAGCAGCCAAAGGGGGCCTACAGATACGCAGTATTTT. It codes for CASSQRGPTDTQYF.

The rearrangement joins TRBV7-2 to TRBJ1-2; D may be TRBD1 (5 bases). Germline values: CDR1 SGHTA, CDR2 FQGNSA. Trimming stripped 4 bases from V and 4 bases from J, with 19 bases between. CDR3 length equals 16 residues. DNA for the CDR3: TGTGCCAGCAGCTCTGGGGGGGTAAGGCCGAGCTATGGCTACACCTTC. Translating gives CASSSGGVRPSYGYTF.

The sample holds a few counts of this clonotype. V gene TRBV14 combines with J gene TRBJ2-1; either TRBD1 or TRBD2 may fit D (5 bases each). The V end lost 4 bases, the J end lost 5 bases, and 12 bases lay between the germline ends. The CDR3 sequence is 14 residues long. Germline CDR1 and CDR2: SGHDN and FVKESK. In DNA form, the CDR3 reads TGTGCCAGCAGCCGCTGGGGACGTCACAATGAGCAGTTCTTC. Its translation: CASSRWGRHNEQFF. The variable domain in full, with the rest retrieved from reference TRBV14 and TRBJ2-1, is EAGVTQFPSHSVIEKGQTVTLRCDPISGHDNLYWYRRVMGKEIKFLLHFVKESKQDESGMPNNRFLAERTGGTYSTLKVQPAELEDSGVYFCASSRWGRHNEQFFGPGTRLTVL.

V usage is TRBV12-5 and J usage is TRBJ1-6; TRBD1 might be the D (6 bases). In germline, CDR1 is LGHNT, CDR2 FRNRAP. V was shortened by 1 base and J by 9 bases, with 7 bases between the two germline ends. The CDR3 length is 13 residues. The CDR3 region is CASGLETGSPLHF. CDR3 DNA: TGTGCTAGTGGTTTGGAGACAGGTTCACCCCTCCACTTT.